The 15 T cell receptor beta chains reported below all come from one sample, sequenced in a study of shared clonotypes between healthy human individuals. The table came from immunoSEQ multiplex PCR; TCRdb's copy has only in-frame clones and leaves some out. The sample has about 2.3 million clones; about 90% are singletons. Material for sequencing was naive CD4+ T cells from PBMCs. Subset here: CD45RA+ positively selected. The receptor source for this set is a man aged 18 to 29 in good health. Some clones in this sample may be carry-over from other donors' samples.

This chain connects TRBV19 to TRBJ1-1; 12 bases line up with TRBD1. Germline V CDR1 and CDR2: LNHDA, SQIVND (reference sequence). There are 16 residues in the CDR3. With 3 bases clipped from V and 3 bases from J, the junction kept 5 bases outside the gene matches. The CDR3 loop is CASSIGTGGGDTEAFF. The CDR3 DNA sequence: TGTGCCAGTAGTATTGGGACAGGGGGCGGTGACACTGAAGCTTTCTTT.

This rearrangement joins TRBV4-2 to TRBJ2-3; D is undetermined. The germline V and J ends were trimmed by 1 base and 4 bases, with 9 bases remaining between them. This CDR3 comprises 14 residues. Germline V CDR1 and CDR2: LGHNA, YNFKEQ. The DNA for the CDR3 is TGTGCCAGCAGCCAAGGCCAGAGTGCAGATACGCAGTATTTT. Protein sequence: CASSQGQSADTQYF.

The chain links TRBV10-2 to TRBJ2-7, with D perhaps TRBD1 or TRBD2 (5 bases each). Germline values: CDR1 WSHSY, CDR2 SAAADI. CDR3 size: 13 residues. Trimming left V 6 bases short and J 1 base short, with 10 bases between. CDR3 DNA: TGCGCCAGCAGGGGGACCCCGTCCTACGAGCAGTACTTC. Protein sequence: CASRGTPSYEQYF.

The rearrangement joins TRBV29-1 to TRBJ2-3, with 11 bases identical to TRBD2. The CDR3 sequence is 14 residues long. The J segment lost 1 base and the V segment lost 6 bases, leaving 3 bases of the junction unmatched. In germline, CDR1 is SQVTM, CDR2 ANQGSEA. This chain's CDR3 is CSVKGLAGTDTQYF. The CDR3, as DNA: TGCAGCGTCAAGGGACTAGCGGGCACAGATACGCAGTATTTT.

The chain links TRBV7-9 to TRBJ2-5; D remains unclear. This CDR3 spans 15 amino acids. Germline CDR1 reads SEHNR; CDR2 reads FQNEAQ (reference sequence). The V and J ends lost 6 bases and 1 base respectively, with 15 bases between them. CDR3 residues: CASSQARASQETQYF. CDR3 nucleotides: TGTGCCAGCAGTCAGGCCCGGGCTTCCCAAGAGACCCAGTACTTC. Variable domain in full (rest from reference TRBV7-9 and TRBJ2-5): DTGVSQNPRHKITKRGQNVTFRCDPISEHNRLYWYRQTLGQGPEFLTYFQNEAQLEKSRLLSDRFSAERPKGSFSTLEIQRTEQGDSAMYLCASSQARASQETQYFGPGTRLLVL.

The CDR3 nucleotides read TGCGCCAGCAGCTTAATCGTCCCAGGGGATATGGGATCGACCCAGTACTTC. Amino acid sequence: CASSLIVPGDMGSTQYF. The chain employs TRBV5-1 and TRBJ2-5, with a tentative D call TRBD1 (6 bases). Germline V gene data show CDR1 as SGHRS and CDR2 as YFSETQ. V was pared by 2 bases and J by 7 bases, with 24 bases between. CDR3 size: 17 residues.

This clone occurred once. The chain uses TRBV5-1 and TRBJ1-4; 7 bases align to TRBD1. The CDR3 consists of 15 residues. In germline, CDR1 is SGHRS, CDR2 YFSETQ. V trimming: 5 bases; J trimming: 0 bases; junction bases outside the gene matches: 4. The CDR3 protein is CASRETGATNEKLFF. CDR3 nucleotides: TGCGCCAGCAGGGAAACAGGGGCAACTAATGAAAAACTGTTTTTT.

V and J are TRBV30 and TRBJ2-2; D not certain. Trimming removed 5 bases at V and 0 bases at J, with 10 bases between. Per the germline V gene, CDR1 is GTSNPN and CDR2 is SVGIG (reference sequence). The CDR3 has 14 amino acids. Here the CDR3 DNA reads TGTGCCTGGGGTAGGGTGGCGAACACCGGGGAGCTGTTTTTT. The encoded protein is CAWGRVANTGELFF.

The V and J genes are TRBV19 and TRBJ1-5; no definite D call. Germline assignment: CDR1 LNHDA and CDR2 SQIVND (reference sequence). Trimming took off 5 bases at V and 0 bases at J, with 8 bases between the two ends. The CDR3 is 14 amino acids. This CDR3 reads CASSRLYSNQPQHF. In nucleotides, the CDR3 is TGTGCCAGTAGTCGTCTTTATAGCAATCAGCCCCAGCATTTT.

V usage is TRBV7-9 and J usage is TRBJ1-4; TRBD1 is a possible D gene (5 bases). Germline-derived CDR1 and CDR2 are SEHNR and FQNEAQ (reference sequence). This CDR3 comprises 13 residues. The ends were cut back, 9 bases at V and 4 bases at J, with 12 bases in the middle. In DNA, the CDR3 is TGTGCCAGTAGCAGGGCCTTTAATGAAAAACTGTTTTTT. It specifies CASSRAFNEKLFF.

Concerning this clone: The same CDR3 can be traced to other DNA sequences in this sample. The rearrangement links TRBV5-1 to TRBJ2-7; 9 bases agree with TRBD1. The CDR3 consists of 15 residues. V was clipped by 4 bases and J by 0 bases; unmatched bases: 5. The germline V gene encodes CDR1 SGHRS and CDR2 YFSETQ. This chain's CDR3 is CASSGTGQGSYEQYF. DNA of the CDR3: TGCGCCAGCAGCGGGACGGGACAGGGCTCCTACGAGCAGTACTTC.

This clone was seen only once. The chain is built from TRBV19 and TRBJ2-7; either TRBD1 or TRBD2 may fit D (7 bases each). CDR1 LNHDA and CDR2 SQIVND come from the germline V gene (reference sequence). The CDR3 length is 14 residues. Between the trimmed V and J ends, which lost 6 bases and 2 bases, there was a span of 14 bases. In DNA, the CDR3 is TGTGCCAGTAGCCTCAGGGGGGGGACCTACGAGCAGTACTTC. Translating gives CASSLRGGTYEQYF.

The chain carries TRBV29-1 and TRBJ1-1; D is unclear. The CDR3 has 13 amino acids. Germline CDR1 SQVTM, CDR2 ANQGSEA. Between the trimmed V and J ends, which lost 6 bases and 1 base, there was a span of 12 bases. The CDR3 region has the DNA TGCAGCGTCCTGTCTACACCGAACACTGAAGCTTTCTTT. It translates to CSVLSTPNTEAFF.

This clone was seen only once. CDR3 region: CASSQGRGAYNEQFF. The CDR3 DNA reads as TGCGCCAGCAGCCAAGGCCGGGGTGCCTACAATGAGCAGTTCTTC. The chain couples TRBV5-1 to TRBJ2-1, with D perhaps matching TRBD2 (5 bases). CDR3 length: 15 residues. Germline V lookup: CDR1 SGHRS, CDR2 YFSETQ. V was shortened by 4 bases and J by 2 bases, with 13 bases between the two germline ends. Looking up the rest from reference TRBV5-1 and TRBJ2-1 gives the full variable domain: KAGVTQTPRYLIKTRGQQVTLSCSPISGHRSVSWYQQTPGQGLQFLFEYFSETQRNKGNFPGRFSGRQFSNSRSEMNVSTLELGDSALYLCASSQGRGAYNEQFFGPGTRLTVL.

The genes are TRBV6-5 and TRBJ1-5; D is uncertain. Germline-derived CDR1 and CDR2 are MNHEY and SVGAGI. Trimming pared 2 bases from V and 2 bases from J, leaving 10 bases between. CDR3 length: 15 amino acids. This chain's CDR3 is CASSYGPMGNQPQHF. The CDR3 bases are TGTGCCAGCAGTTACGGTCCAATGGGCAATCAGCCCCAGCATTTT.